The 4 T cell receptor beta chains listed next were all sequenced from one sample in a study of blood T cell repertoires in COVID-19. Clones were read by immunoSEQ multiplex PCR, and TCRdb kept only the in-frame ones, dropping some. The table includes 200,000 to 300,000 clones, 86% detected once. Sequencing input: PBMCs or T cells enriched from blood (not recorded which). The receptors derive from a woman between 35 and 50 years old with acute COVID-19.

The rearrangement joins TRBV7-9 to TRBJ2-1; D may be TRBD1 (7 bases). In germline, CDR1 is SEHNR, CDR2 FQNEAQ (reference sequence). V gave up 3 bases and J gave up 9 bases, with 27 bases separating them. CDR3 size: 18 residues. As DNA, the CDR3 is TGTGCCAGCAGCTTGCTAGCAGACTGGACAAATCAGGGGGGTGAGCAGTTCTTC. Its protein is CASSLLADWTNQGGEQFF.

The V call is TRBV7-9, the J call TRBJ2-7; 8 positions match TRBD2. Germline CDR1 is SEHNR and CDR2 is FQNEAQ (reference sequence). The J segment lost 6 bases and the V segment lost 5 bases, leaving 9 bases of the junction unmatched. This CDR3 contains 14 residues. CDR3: CASSPSGRGGEQYF. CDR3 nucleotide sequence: TGTGCCAGCAGCCCCAGCGGGAGAGGGGGCGAGCAGTACTTC.

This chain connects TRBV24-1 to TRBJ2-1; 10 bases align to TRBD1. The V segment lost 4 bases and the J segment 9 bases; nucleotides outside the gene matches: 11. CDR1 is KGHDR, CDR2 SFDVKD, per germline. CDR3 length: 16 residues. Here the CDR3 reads CATSESGTGVPGEQFF. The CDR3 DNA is TGTGCCACCAGTGAGTCCGGGACAGGGGTTCCGGGTGAGCAGTTCTTC.

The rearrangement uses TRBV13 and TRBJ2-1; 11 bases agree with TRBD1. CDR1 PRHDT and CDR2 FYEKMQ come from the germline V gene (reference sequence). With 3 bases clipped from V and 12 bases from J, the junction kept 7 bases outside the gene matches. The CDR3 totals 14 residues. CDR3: CASSFGQGAFGQFF. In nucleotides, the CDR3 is TGTGCCAGCAGCTTCGGACAGGGGGCGTTTGGGCAGTTCTTC.